This passage covers 29 T cell receptor beta chains from one sample sequenced in a study of blood T cell repertoires in COVID-19. TCRdb's table, derived via immunoSEQ multiplex PCR, lists solely in-frame clones and lacks some. The data contain 130,000 to 150,000 clones, around nine tenths of them seen just once; the ten biggest clones take up roughly a tenth. Material for sequencing was peripheral blood. Every receptor here comes from a man aged 50-60 years with active or convalescent COVID-19.

This chain connects TRBV6-5 to TRBJ2-2; 7 nucleotides match TRBD2. Looked up from germline, CDR1 is MNHEY and CDR2 is SVGAGI. V lost 3 bases to trimming and J lost 6 bases; unmatched junction nucleotides: 7. CDR3 length: 15 amino acids. The CDR3: CASSYGRAWAGELFF. CDR3 DNA sequence: TGTGCCAGCAGTTATGGGAGGGCTTGGGCCGGGGAGCTGTTTTTT.

This chain uses TRBV30 with TRBJ1-2, with TRBD1 as a possible D gene (6 bases). CDR3 length: 17 residues. Deletions cut 0 bases from V and 4 bases from J, with 21 bases between. From germline, CDR1 is GTSNPN and CDR2 SVGIG (reference sequence). DNA of the CDR3: TGTGCCTGGAGTGTCGCTTTGTCGGGACAAATTTTCTATGGCTACACCTTC. This codes for CAWSVALSGQIFYGYTF.

The rearrangement links TRBV7-8 to TRBJ2-7; a possible D gene is TRBD1 (5 bases). Germline-derived CDR1 and CDR2 are SGHVS and FQNEAQ. Trimming pared 4 bases from V and 5 bases from J, leaving 12 bases between. CDR3 size: 13 residues. The DNA of the CDR3 is TGTGCCAGCAGCTCGTCTCCAGGGAACGAGCAGTACTTC. This gives the protein CASSSSPGNEQYF.

The gene calls are TRBV25-1 and TRBJ2-7, with 9 nucleotides matching TRBD2. Trimming at V came to 6 bases and at J to 4 bases, leaving 10 bases not matched to a gene. The CDR3 extends over 15 amino acids. In germline, CDR1 is MGHDK, CDR2 SYGVNS. The CDR3 loop reads CASSRSREGRYEQYF. DNA for the CDR3: TGTGCCAGCAGCCGTTCGCGGGAGGGCCGGTACGAGCAGTACTTC.

This chain uses TRBV9 with TRBJ2-3; D may be TRBD2 (6 bases). Germline V gene lookup returns CDR1 SGDLS and CDR2 YYNGEE. V lost 0 bases and J 3 bases, leaving 11 bases between the germline ends. This CDR3 contains 15 residues. The CDR3 sequence: CASSVVGRETDTQYF. CDR3 in DNA: TGTGCCAGCAGCGTAGTGGGCCGGGAGACAGATACGCAGTATTTT.

V is TRBV19 and J is TRBJ1-5; weak D call: TRBD1 (6 bases). This CDR3 contains 15 residues. The germline V and J ends were trimmed by 4 bases and 7 bases, with 17 bases remaining between them. CDR1 is LNHDA, CDR2 SQIVND, per germline (reference sequence). The CDR3 sequence is CASSSPSGAHQPQHF. CDR3 bases: TGTGCCAGTAGTAGCCCCTCAGGGGCCCACCAGCCCCAGCATTTT.

With respect to this clone: A junction end diverges from the germline sequence, so it may reflect a read error. The same CDR3 can be traced to other DNA sequences in this sample. The gene calls are TRBV10-3 and TRBJ2-7; TRBD1 matches at 7 bases. Germline V gene sequence: CDR1 ENHRY, CDR2 SYGVKD. This CDR3 has 15 amino acids. CDR3 nucleotides: TGTGCCATCAGTGAGGCCGGGACAGACTCCTACGAGCAGTACTTT. It encodes CAISEAGTDSYEQYF.

V and J are TRBV9 and TRBJ1-3; D is possibly TRBD1 (5 bases). CDR3 length: 15 amino acids. Trimming removed 0 bases from V and 5 bases from J, with 12 bases in between. Germline CDR1 is SGDLS and CDR2 is YYNGEE. The CDR3 protein is CASSVEGRVRNTIYF. For the CDR3, the DNA is TGTGCCAGCAGCGTAGAGGGCAGGGTACGAAACACCATATATTTT.

V gene TRBV9 combines with J gene TRBJ1-2; the D is unclear. V was clipped by 0 bases and J by 7 bases, with 13 bases between them. Germline values: CDR1 SGDLS, CDR2 YYNGEE. This CDR3 comprises 14 residues. CDR3 loop: CASSVGGGLGGYTF. The CDR3 DNA is TGTGCCAGCAGCGTAGGGGGAGGGTTAGGTGGCTACACCTTC. Full variable domain (missing parts from reference TRBV9 and TRBJ1-2): DSGVTQTPKHLITATGQRVTLRCSPRSGDLSVYWYQQSLDQGLQFLIQYYNGEERAKGNILERFSAQQFPDLHSELNLSSLELGDSALYFCASSVGGGLGGYTFGSGTRLTVV.

The chain employs TRBV19 and TRBJ2-6; no definite D call. CDR1 and CDR2 from the germline V gene are LNHDA and SQIVND (reference sequence). V was pared by 7 bases and J by 0 bases, with 16 bases between. The CDR3 length is 17 residues. CDR3 DNA sequence: TGTGCCAGTAAGTCCACCGCCCTCGGCTCTGGGGCCAACGTCCTGACTTTC. This codes for CASKSTALGSGANVLTF.

The gene calls are TRBV30 and TRBJ2-3; D is possibly TRBD2 (6 bases). V lost 2 bases to trimming and J lost 6 bases, with 12 bases between them. This CDR3 region has 13 residues. The germline V gene encodes CDR1 GTSNPN and CDR2 SVGIG (reference sequence). The CDR3, as DNA: TGTGCCTGGAGTCAAGGACTATCGGATACGCAGTATTTT. Its translation is CAWSQGLSDTQYF. The variable domain in full, with the rest retrieved from reference TRBV30 and TRBJ2-3, is SQTIHQWPATLVQPVGSPLSLECTVEGTSNPNLYWYRQAAGRGLQLLFYSVGIGQISSEVPQNLSASRPQDRQFILSSKKLLLSDSGFYLCAWSQGLSDTQYFGPGTRLTVL.

V is TRBV5-1 and J is TRBJ2-6, with 9 bases matching TRBD2. Unmatched junction bases numbered 6, after V lost 2 bases and J lost 0 bases. This CDR3 region has 18 residues. Germline V gives CDR1 SGHRS, CDR2 YFSETQ. The CDR3 nucleotides read TGCGCCAGCAGCTTACCCCGAGCGGGAGGCTCTGGGGCCAACGTCCTGACTTTC. Encoded protein: CASSLPRAGGSGANVLTF.

This chain links TRBV4-1 with TRBJ2-5; 8 positions match TRBD2. Germline V lookup: CDR1 MGHRA, CDR2 YSYEKL. Losses at the gene ends were 0 bases for V and 5 bases for J; bases not matched to a gene: 8. This CDR3 contains 16 residues. The CDR3 DNA sequence: TGCGCCAGCAGCCAAGATCCGGGAGGGCCTGGGGAGACCCAGTACTTC. It codes for CASSQDPGGPGETQYF.

This chain connects TRBV9 to TRBJ2-1; TRBD2 matches 7 bases. V lost 0 bases and J lost 0; bases outside the gene matches: 9. CDR3 length: 18 amino acids. Per germline, CDR1 SGDLS and CDR2 YYNGEE. DNA for the CDR3: TGTGCCAGCAGCGTAGAGGGAATAGCGGGTAGCTCCTACAATGAGCAGTTCTTC. Protein product: CASSVEGIAGSSYNEQFF.

The chain couples TRBV18 to TRBJ2-1, with 7 nucleotides matching TRBD2. Germline V CDR1 and CDR2: KGHSH, LQKENI. The V segment lost 6 bases and the J segment 5 bases; nucleotides outside the gene matches: 7. CDR3 size: 14 residues. The CDR3 nucleotides are TGTGCCAGCTCTCCCGGGACTACCCACAATGAGCAGTTCTTC. This translates into CASSPGTTHNEQFF.

This clone was seen more than once but under ten times. The CDR3, as DNA: TGTGCCAGCTCTAGGGAGCTCCCCCGGCAGTTCTTC. Translation: CASSRELPRQFF. The chain couples TRBV27 to TRBJ2-1; possibly TRBD2 for D (5 bases). The CDR3 has 12 residues. The germline gives CDR1 MNHEY, CDR2 SMNVEV (reference sequence). V was cut by 8 bases and J by 12 bases, with 17 bases left in between.

The chain joins TRBV24-1 to TRBJ1-4; no clear D gene. Trimming took off 3 bases at V and 6 bases at J, with 4 bases between the two ends. Germline CDR1 KGHDR, CDR2 SFDVKD. This CDR3 contains 12 residues. This chain's CDR3 is CATSDTDEKLFF. The CDR3 nucleotides are TGTGCCACCAGTGATACAGATGAAAAACTGTTTTTT.

The chain recombines TRBV27 with TRBJ2-1; 16 nucleotides match TRBD2. Trimming at V came to 5 bases and at J to 7 bases, leaving 5 bases not matched to a gene. Germline CDR1 is MNHEY and CDR2 is SMNVEV (reference sequence). The CDR3 contains 16 residues. CDR3 protein: CASSKGLAGGWNEQFF. CDR3 coding DNA: TGTGCCAGCAGTAAGGGACTAGCGGGAGGGTGGAATGAGCAGTTCTTC.

Here the CDR3 reads CATRTGEGWTSGTKSYNEQFF. The CDR3 DNA reads as TGTGCCACCCGGACAGGGGAGGGTTGGACTAGCGGGACCAAGTCCTACAATGAGCAGTTCTTC. The chain uses TRBV27 and TRBJ2-1; TRBD2 aligns across 12 bases. The CDR3 consists of 21 residues. Unmatched junction bases numbered 23, after V lost 10 bases and J lost 1 base. Germline V CDR1 and CDR2: MNHEY, SMNVEV (reference sequence).

This clone has more than one count but fewer than ten. The chain couples TRBV3-1 (or the pseudogene TRBV3-2) to TRBJ2-2; the D gene is possibly TRBD2 (6 bases). V lost 1 base and J 5 bases, leaving 11 bases between the germline ends. The CDR3 sequence is 15 residues long. In germline, CDR1 is LGHDT, CDR2 YNNKEL (reference sequence). CDR3: CASSQAGVGTGELFF. Written as DNA, the CDR3 is TGTGCCAGCAGCCAAGCGGGAGTGGGTACCGGGGAGCTGTTTTTT.

The rearrangement joins TRBV2 to TRBJ1-3; D is undetermined. With 6 bases removed from V and 4 bases from J, the gap between germline ends came to 10 bases. The CDR3 runs 13 residues. Per the germline V gene, CDR1 is SNHLY and CDR2 is FYNNEI. The CDR3 is CASRSLPGNTIYF. CDR3 nucleotides: TGTGCCAGCAGGAGCCTCCCGGGAAACACCATATATTTT.

The chain couples TRBV4-1 to TRBJ1-3, with D uncertain. This CDR3 is built from 17 residues. Per the germline V gene, CDR1 is MGHRA and CDR2 is YSYEKL. V was clipped by 4 bases and J by 8 bases, with 24 bases between them. The CDR3 DNA is TGCGCCAGCAGCCCTATTTTATCACCTCTATCGCTAGACACCATATATTTT. Its translation is CASSPILSPLSLDTIYF.

V and J are TRBV5-5 and TRBJ1-5; 10 bases are shared with TRBD1. Germline trimming cut 6 bases from V and 8 bases from J; bases unmatched to any gene: 14. CDR1 and CDR2 (germline): SGHKS, YYEKEE (reference sequence). The CDR3 contains 16 residues. The CDR3 DNA is TGTGCCAGCATCTCCCATCGACAGGGGGCGCGGGAGCCCCAGCATTTT. Translation: CASISHRQGAREPQHF.

This chain uses TRBV6-5 with TRBJ2-1; TRBD1 agrees at 10 bases. The CDR3 contains 14 residues. The germline V gene has CDR1 MNHEY and CDR2 SVGAGI. V dropped 5 bases and J dropped 4; count of bases not matched to a gene: 2. The CDR3 DNA sequence: TGTGCCAGCAGTCTGGGACAGGGGTACAATGAGCAGTTCTTC. Its protein product is CASSLGQGYNEQFF.

The V and J genes are TRBV28 and TRBJ2-4, with D perhaps TRBD2 (5 bases). Germline loops: CDR1 MDHEN, CDR2 SYDVKM. CDR3 length: 15 amino acids. V was clipped by 3 bases and J by 1 base, with 10 bases between them. Written as DNA, the CDR3 is TGTGCCAGCAGTTTGACTATACCCGCCAAAAACATTCAGTACTTC. Its protein is CASSLTIPAKNIQYF.

The J gene is TRBJ2-7, the V gene TRBV5-5; unclear D gene. Germline V gene sequence: CDR1 SGHKS, CDR2 YYEKEE (reference sequence). V shed 2 bases and J shed 5 bases, with 14 bases lying between them. The CDR3 sequence is 14 residues long. Written as DNA, the CDR3 is TGTGCCAGCAGCTTACAAGACATGGTCCACGAGCAGTACTTC. Translation: CASSLQDMVHEQYF.

The V and J genes are TRBV15 and TRBJ2-7; D is possibly TRBD1 (5 bases). The V end was cut by 5 bases, the J end by 2 bases, with 13 bases between. CDR1 LNHNV and CDR2 YYDKDF come from the germline V gene (reference sequence). The length of the CDR3 is 14 residues. The CDR3 sequence is CATSVRVGPYEQYF. The CDR3 DNA sequence: TGTGCCACCAGCGTCAGGGTTGGGCCCTACGAGCAGTACTTC.

This clone has just a few counts. The chain uses TRBV6-5 and TRBJ2-5; the D gene is possibly TRBD1 (6 bases). In germline, CDR1 is MNHEY, CDR2 SVGAGI. V lost 1 base and J lost 5, with 8 bases in between. This CDR3 is built from 13 residues. CDR3 sequence (DNA): TGTGCCAGCAGTTACTACAGGGCGGAGACCCAGTACTTC. The encoded protein is CASSYYRAETQYF.

This clone was recorded a few times. The J gene is TRBJ2-7, the V gene TRBV4-1, with TRBD1 identical over 7 bases. The CDR3 length is 16 residues. Trimming at V came to 3 bases and at J to 2 bases, leaving 10 bases not matched to a gene. The germline V gene encodes CDR1 MGHRA and CDR2 YSYEKL. The CDR3 reads CASSQQPGQRAYEQYF. The CDR3 nucleotides read TGCGCCAGCAGCCAGCAGCCGGGACAGAGGGCCTACGAGCAGTACTTC.